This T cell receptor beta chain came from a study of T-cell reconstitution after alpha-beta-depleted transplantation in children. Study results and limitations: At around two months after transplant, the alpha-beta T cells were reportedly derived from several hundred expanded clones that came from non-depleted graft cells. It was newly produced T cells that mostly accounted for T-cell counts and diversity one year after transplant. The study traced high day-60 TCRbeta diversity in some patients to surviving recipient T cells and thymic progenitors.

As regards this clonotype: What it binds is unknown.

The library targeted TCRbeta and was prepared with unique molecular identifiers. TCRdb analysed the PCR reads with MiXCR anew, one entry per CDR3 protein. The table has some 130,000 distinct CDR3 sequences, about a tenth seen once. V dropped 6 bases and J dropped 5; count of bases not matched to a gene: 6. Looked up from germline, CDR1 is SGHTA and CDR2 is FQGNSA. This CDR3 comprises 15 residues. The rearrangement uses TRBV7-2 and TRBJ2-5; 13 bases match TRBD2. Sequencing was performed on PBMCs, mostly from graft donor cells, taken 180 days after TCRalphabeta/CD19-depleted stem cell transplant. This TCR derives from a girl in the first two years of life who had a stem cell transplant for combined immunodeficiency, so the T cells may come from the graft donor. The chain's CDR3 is CASRLAGGPWETQYF. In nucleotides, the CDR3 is TGTGCCAGCAGACTAGCGGGGGGGCCTTGGGAGACCCAGTACTTC. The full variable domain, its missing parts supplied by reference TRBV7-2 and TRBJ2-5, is GAGVSQSPSNKVTEKGKDVELRCDPISGHTALYWYRQSLGQGLEFLIYFQGNSAPDKSGLPSDRFSAERTGGSVSTLTIQRTQQEDSAVYLCASRLAGGPWETQYFGPGTRLLVL.